The rows below give T cell receptor beta chains drawn from one sample of a study of T cell responses to AZD1222 COVID-19 vaccine. Assay used: immunoSEQ multiplex PCR; TCRdb lists only in-frame clones, some missing. The table includes 97,000 or so clones, roughly 84% detected once. The starting material was peripheral blood, obtained on day 0 of AZD1222 vaccination. The receptors come from an adult in good health. The CDR3 runs from the conserved cysteine through the conserved F or W.

v_call	j_call	cdr3_aa
TRBV7-2	TRBJ1-2	CASSRASANYGYTF
TRBV5-4	TRBJ2-2	CASSAPGLAGENTGELFF
TRBV6-2/TRBV6-3	TRBJ2-1	CASSYSRGGRDNEQFF
TRBV7-9	TRBJ1-2	CASSPERYGYTF
TRBV18	TRBJ1-5	CASSLKGVGNQPQHF
TRBV27	TRBJ1-1	CASSPRADRFIAFF
TRBV14	TRBJ1-1	CASSHLRRAAVTEAFF
TRBV7-9	TRBJ2-3	CASSLGSGATDTQYF
TRBV29-1	TRBJ1-1	CSGGTGGTEAFF
TRBV28	TRBJ1-1	CASSPAQPNTEAFF
TRBV6-5	TRBJ2-1	CASSLAGWGNEQFF
TRBV1	TRBJ2-2	CTSSHTEEGLKNTGELFF
TRBV4-3	TRBJ1-4	CASSQGLEGKLFF
TRBV7-8	TRBJ2-2	CASSLPGQGGGELFF
TRBV6-2/TRBV6-3	TRBJ1-2	CASSPSRDRANYGYTF
TRBV27	TRBJ1-6	CASSPRQGLSSYNSPLHF
TRBV18	TRBJ1-2	CASSPPGDLGGYTF
TRBV28	TRBJ1-2	CASSLIPGQGHYGYTF
TRBV12-3/TRBV12-4	TRBJ1-5	CATRVGENQPQHF
TRBV5-1	TRBJ1-1	CASSLVGTTEAFF
TRBV5-1	TRBJ1-1	CASSLAGRGLEAFF
TRBV6-5	TRBJ2-2	CASRTDTGELFF
TRBV28	TRBJ2-1	CASRDISTSGSYNEQFF
TRBV28	TRBJ1-5	CASRRQGNSNQPQHF
TRBV10-3	TRBJ1-2	CAISESRRLEF
TRBV28	TRBJ2-7	CASSPPLRGGYEQYF
TRBV6-1	TRBJ2-2	CASSDYDRGTGELFF
TRBV6-5	TRBJ1-4	CASRIGTTEKLFF
TRBV7-2	TRBJ1-2	CASSFDRNYGYTF
TRBV7-9	TRBJ2-7	CASSPPGGSYEQYF
TRBV7-2	TRBJ2-3	CASSPGLATDTQYF
TRBV5-1	TRBJ2-2	CASSLVAGANTGELFF
TRBV28	TRBJ1-2	CATPSDRSYGYTF
TRBV5-8	TRBJ1-5	CASSLPDRARLVNQPQHF
TRBV19	TRBJ1-5	CASSSRSLENQPQHF
TRBV11-2	TRBJ2-6	CASSLDSSARANVLTF
TRBV6-6	TRBJ2-5	CASSRGIRETQYF
TRBV4-2	TRBJ2-7	CASSQGGTGTISYEQYF
TRBV7-2	TRBJ1-5	CASSLVTGSNQPQHF
TRBV19	TRBJ1-1	CASSRLNTEAFF
TRBV7-2	TRBJ2-5	CASSLGASGGARETQYF
TRBV28	TRBJ2-2	CASRTGQGNTGELFF